The 15 T cell receptor beta chains presented below share a single source sample, sequenced in a study of post-analysis software for immune sequencing data. Study-level points and caveats: Patients used about 5 TRBV segments, including TRBV5-6, TRBV5-1 and TRBV20-1, more often than controls.

These TCRs are of unknown antigen specificity. TCR beta cDNA libraries included unique molecular identifiers. TCRdb reanalysed the PCR reads using MiXCR and keeps one entry per CDR3 protein. The sample records around 400,000 distinct CDR3 sequences, around a third being singletons. The sequenced material came from blood. These receptor sequences come from a girl under 18 with multiple sclerosis.

The DNA of the CDR3 is TGTGCCAGCAGTTTAGCGGGACTACCCAATGAGCAGTTCTTC. Amino acids: CASSLAGLPNEQFF. The chain joins TRBV12-3 or TRBV12-4 to TRBJ2-1; TRBD2 agrees at 7 bases. The CDR3 sequence is 14 residues long. Unmatched junction bases numbered 2, after V lost 0 bases and J lost 6 bases.

The chain has TRBV13 and TRBJ1-2; D unresolved. This CDR3 region has 11 residues. V dropped 5 bases and J dropped 8 bases, with 9 bases sitting between them. Germline assignment: CDR1 PRHDT and CDR2 FYEKMQ (reference sequence). The chain's CDR3 is CASSAPGGYTF. CDR3 nucleotide sequence: TGTGCCAGCAGCGCACCGGGGGGCTACACCTTC.

The V and J genes are TRBV4-3 and TRBJ1-4; no definite D call. The CDR3 is 15 residues long. The germline V gene encodes CDR1 LGHNA and CDR2 YSLEER. The germline V and J ends were trimmed by 0 bases and 6 bases, with 11 bases remaining between them. The CDR3 spells CASSQDRVRDEKLFF. The DNA for the CDR3 is TGCGCCAGCAGCCAAGATAGGGTTCGAGATGAAAAACTGTTTTTT.

This clonotype was picked up a small number of times. The chain couples TRBV7-3 to TRBJ2-6, with TRBD2 as a possible D gene (5 bases). Trimming took off 6 bases at V and 2 bases at J, with 11 bases between the two ends. The CDR3 spans 15 residues. Germline V CDR1 and CDR2: SGHTA, FQGTGA. The CDR3 nucleotides are TGTGCCAGCAGGGGGAGAGAAACTGGGGCCAACGTCCTGACTTTC. Its translation: CASRGRETGANVLTF.

This rearrangement joins TRBV27 to TRBJ1-4; D unclear. Trimming removed 1 base from V and 4 bases from J, with 7 bases in between. Germline CDR1 reads MNHEY; CDR2 reads SMNVEV (reference sequence). The CDR3 has 14 residues. The CDR3 protein is CASSLWVGNEKLFF. For the CDR3, the DNA is TGTGCCAGCAGTTTATGGGTTGGTAATGAAAAACTGTTTTTT.

This clonotype appeared a few times. This chain joins TRBV6-1 and TRBJ2-6; 9 bases line up with TRBD1. CDR3 length: 19 residues. Germline V gene data show CDR1 as MNHNS and CDR2 as SASEGT. Losses at the gene ends were 4 bases for V and 0 bases for J; bases not matched to a gene: 10. This CDR3 reads CASSAPGQGPLSGANVLTF. CDR3 coding DNA: TGTGCCAGCAGTGCCCCGGGACAGGGACCCCTCTCTGGGGCCAACGTCCTGACTTTC.

This clonotype has a count of ten or more. V is TRBV7-3 and J is TRBJ2-3; 7 nucleotides line up with TRBD2. CDR3 length equals 15 residues. Germline V lookup: CDR1 SGHTA, CDR2 FQGTGA. V shed 4 bases, J shed 0 bases, and the junction held 4 bases outside the gene matches. CDR3 coding DNA: TGTGCCAGCAGCTACGGGGGGACTAGCACAGATACGCAGTATTTT. Translation gives CASSYGGTSTDTQYF.

CDR3 in amino acids: CASTETAGRETQYF. The CDR3, as DNA: TGTGCCAGCACCGAGACAGCGGGTCGGGAGACCCAGTACTTC. The J gene is TRBJ2-5, the V gene TRBV7-2, with TRBD2 as a possible D gene (6 bases). This CDR3 region has 14 residues. CDR1 SGHTA and CDR2 FQGNSA come from the germline V gene. The V end lost 7 bases, the J end lost 5 bases, and 17 bases lay between the germline ends. The full variable domain, its missing parts supplied by reference TRBV7-2 and TRBJ2-5, is GAGVSQSPSNKVTEKGKDVELRCDPISGHTALYWYRQSLGQGLEFLIYFQGNSAPDKSGLPSDRFSAERTGGSVSTLTIQRTQQEDSAVYLCASTETAGRETQYFGPGTRLLVL.

The V and J genes are TRBV5-1 and TRBJ2-2, with 7 bases fitting TRBD2. CDR3 length equals 13 residues. V dropped 0 bases and J dropped 10; count of bases not matched to a gene: 3. Germline-derived CDR1 and CDR2 are SGHRS and YFSETQ. The DNA of the CDR3 is TGCGCCAGCAGCTTGGGCAAGCGGGAGGAGCTGTTTTTT. Residues: CASSLGKREELFF.

This clonotype was counted between two and nine times. The J gene is TRBJ1-2, the V gene TRBV20-1; D perhaps matches TRBD1 (6 bases). The V end lost 0 bases, the J end lost 4 bases, and 21 bases lay between the germline ends. The germline V gene encodes CDR1 DFQATT and CDR2 SNEGSKA (reference sequence). This CDR3 contains 17 residues. In DNA, the CDR3 is TGCAGTGCTAGAGATCGGTTGGGGACACAACAAGTCTATGGCTACACCTTC. It codes for CSARDRLGTQQVYGYTF.

V gene TRBV24-1 combines with J gene TRBJ2-3; D is uncertain. Germline V gene data show CDR1 as KGHDR and CDR2 as SFDVKD. This CDR3 region has 16 residues. V was clipped by 3 bases and J by 2 bases, with 14 bases between them. CDR3 region: CATSDEGRINTDTQYF. The CDR3 region has the DNA TGTGCCACCAGTGATGAAGGGCGGATAAACACAGATACGCAGTATTTT.

This chain joins TRBV11-2 and TRBJ2-5; D unresolved. The V gene lost 2 bases and the J gene lost 5 bases, with 12 bases spanning the gap. Germline CDR1 and CDR2: SGHAT and FQNNGV. The CDR3 is made up of 14 amino acids. CDR3 protein: CASSLKLIGETQYF. In DNA form, the CDR3 reads TGTGCCAGCAGCTTAAAACTGATAGGGGAGACCCAGTACTTC.

The chain joins TRBV24-1 to TRBJ2-1, with TRBD1 matching 9 bases. The CDR3 extends over 16 amino acids. In germline, CDR1 is KGHDR, CDR2 SFDVKD. After removal of 5 bases from V and 5 bases from J, the junction contained 9 bases not matched to a gene. The CDR3 is CATSGPNRGRNNEQFF. CDR3 DNA sequence: TGTGCCACCAGTGGCCCCAACAGGGGGCGGAACAATGAGCAGTTCTTC.

As regards this clonotype: This may come from a read error, since a much larger clone is one base off. The V call is TRBV7-9, the J call TRBJ1-2, with TRBD1 identical over 7 bases. The CDR3 runs to 15 residues. Germline V CDR1 and CDR2: SEHNR, FQNEAQ (reference sequence). CDR3 coding DNA: TGTGCCAGCAGCTCGAGGGACAGAATCCCTTATGACTACACCTTC. Protein: CASSSRDRIPYDYTF.

This clonotype was seen a few times. The V and J genes are TRBV29-1 and TRBJ2-4; 7 nucleotides line up with TRBD1. Germline V gene data show CDR1 as SQVTM and CDR2 as ANQGSEA. Trimming removed 4 bases from V and 2 bases from J; junction bases left unmatched: 2. The CDR3 loop spans 13 amino acids. CDR3 sequence reads: CSVGQGTKNIQYF. The CDR3 DNA sequence: TGCAGCGTTGGACAGGGTACCAAAAACATTCAGTACTTC.